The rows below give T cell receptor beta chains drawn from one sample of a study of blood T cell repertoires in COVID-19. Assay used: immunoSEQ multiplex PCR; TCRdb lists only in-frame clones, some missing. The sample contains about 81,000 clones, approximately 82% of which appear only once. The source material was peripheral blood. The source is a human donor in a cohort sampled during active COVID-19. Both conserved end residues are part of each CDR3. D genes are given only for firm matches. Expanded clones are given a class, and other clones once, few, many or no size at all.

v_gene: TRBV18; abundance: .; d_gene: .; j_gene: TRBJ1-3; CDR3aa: CASSLATEGTIYF; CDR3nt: TGTGCCAGCTCACTCGCGACAGAAGGCACCATATATTTT
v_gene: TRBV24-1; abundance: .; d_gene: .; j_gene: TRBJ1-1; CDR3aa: CATSDLLLPDTEAFF; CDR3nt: TGTGCCACCAGTGATTTGCTTCTACCGGACACTGAAGCTTTCTTT
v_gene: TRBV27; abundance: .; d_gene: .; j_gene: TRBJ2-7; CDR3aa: CASSLLGGEQYF; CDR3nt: TGTGCCAGCAGTTTATTGGGGGGCGAGCAGTACTTC
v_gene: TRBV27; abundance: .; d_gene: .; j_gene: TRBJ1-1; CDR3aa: CASSFGLNAEAFF; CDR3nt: TGTGCCAGCAGTTTCGGGTTGAACGCTGAAGCTTTCTTT
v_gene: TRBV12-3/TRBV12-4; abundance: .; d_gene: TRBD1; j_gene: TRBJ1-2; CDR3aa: CASSFDRGGYTF; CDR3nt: TGTGCCAGCAGTTTTGACAGGGGTGGCTACACCTTC
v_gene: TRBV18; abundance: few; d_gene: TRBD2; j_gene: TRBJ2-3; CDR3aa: CASSPPRGLAALARTDTQYF; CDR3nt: TGTGCCAGCTCACCACCGAGGGGACTAGCGGCCCTAGCGCGCACAGATACGCAGTATTTT
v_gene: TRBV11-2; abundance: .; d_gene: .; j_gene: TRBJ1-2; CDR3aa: CASSLGAAANYGYTF; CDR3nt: TGTGCCAGCAGCTTAGGGGCAGCGGCTAACTATGGCTACACCTTC
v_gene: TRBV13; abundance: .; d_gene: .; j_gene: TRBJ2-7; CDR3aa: CASSLGDSSYEQYF; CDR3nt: TGTGCCAGCAGCTTAGGAGACAGTTCCTACGAGCAGTACTTC
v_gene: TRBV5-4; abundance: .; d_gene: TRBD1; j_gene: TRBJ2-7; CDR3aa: CASSDPDRSTYEQYF; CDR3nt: TGTGCCAGCAGCGATCCGGACAGGTCCACCTACGAGCAGTACTTC
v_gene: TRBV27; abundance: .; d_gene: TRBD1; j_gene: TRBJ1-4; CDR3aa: CASAPSGTGRSHYEKLFF; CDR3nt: TGTGCCAGCGCGCCCAGTGGGACAGGGCGTTCTCACTACGAAAAACTGTTTTTT
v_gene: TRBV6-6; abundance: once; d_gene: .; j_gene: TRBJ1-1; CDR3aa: CASSSRVNTEAFF; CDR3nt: TGTGCCAGCAGTTCCAGGGTGAACACTGAAGCTTTCTTT
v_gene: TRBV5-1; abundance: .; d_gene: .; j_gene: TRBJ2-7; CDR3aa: CASSLENGRPGLRDEQYF; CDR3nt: TGCGCCAGCAGCTTGGAGAATGGCAGACCGGGACTCAGGGACGAGCAGTACTTC
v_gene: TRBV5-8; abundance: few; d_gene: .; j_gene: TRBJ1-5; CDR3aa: CASSLAQVLYSNQPQHF; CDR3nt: TGTGCCAGCAGCTTAGCACAGGTGCTTTATAGCAATCAGCCCCAGCATTTT
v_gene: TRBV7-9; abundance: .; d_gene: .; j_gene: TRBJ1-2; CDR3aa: CASSPLQANYGYTF; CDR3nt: TGTGCCAGCAGCCCGCTACAGGCGAACTATGGCTACACCTTC
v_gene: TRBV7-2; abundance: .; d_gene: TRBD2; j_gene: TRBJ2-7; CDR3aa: CASSPGRSYEQYF; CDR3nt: TGTGCCAGCAGCCCCGGGAGGTCCTACGAGCAGTACTTC
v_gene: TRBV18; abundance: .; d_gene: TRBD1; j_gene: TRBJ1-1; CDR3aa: CASSALGQVNTEAFF; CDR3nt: TGTGCCAGCTCAGCACTGGGACAGGTGAACACTGAAGCTTTCTTT
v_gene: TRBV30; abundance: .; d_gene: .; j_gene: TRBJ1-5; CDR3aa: CAWSVRGGSQHF; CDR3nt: TGTGCCTGGAGTGTACGGGGGGGGTCCCAGCATTTT
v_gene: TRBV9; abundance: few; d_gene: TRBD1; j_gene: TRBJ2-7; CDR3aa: CASSVSSDRGALKQYF; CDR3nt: TGTGCCAGCAGCGTATCTTCGGACAGGGGAGCGTTGAAGCAGTACTTC
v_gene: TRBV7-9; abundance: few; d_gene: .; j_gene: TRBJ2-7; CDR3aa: CASSLAPDYEQYF; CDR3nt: TGTGCCAGCAGCCTAGCACCAGACTACGAGCAGTACTTC
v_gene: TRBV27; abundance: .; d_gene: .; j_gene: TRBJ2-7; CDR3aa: CASSLKGRGEQYF; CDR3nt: TGTGCCAGCAGTTTAAAAGGAAGAGGCGAGCAGTACTTC
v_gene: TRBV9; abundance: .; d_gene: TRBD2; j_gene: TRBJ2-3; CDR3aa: CASSVVGSGGVEPITDTQYF; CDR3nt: TGTGCCAGCAGCGTAGTCGGTAGCGGGGGGGTCGAACCCATCACAGATACGCAGTATTTT
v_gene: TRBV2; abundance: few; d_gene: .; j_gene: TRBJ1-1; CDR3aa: CASSEGLEAFF; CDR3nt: TGTGCCAGCAGTGAGGGCTTAGAAGCTTTCTTT
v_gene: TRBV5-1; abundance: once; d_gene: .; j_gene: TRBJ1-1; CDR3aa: CASSLGDRQNTEAFF; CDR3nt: TGCGCCAGCAGCTTGGGTGACAGACAGAACACTGAAGCTTTCTTT
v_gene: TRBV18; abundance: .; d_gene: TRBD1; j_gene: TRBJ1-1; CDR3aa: CASSPGPGQALEAFF; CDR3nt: TGTGCCAGCTCACCTGGACCGGGACAGGCGCTCGAAGCTTTCTTT
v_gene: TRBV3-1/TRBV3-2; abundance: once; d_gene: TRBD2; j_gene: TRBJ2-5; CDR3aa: CASSHGTSDAQYF; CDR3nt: TGTGCCAGCAGCCACGGGACTAGCGACGCCCAGTACTTC
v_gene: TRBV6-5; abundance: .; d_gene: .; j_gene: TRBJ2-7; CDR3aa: CASSYSRGSSYEQYF; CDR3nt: TGTGCCAGCAGTTACTCCCGGGGGAGCTCCTACGAGCAGTACTTC
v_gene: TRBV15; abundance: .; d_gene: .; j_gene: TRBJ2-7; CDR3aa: CATSREGGATYEQYF; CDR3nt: TGTGCCACCAGCAGAGAAGGGGGGGCCACCTACGAGCAGTACTTC
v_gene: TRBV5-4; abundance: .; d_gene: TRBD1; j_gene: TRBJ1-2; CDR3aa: CASSLGGQGYYGYTF; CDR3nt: TGTGCCAGCAGCTTGGGGGGACAGGGATACTATGGCTACACCTTC
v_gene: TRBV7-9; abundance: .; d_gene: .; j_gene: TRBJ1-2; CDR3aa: CASSFQQASRGYTF; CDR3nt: TGTGCCAGCAGCTTCCAACAGGCCTCTAGGGGCTACACCTTC
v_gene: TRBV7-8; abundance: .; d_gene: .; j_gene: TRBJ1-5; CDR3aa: CASSLGGLQPQHF; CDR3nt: TGTGCCAGCAGCTTAGGGGGACTTCAGCCCCAGCATTTT
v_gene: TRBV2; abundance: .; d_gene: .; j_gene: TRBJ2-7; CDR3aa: CASSARSFYEQYF; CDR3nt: TGTGCCAGCAGTGCGAGAAGCTTCTACGAGCAGTACTTC
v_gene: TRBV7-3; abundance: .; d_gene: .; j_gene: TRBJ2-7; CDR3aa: CATSEAGDRSYEQYF; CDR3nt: TGTGCCACCTCCGAAGCGGGGGACAGATCCTACGAGCAGTACTTC
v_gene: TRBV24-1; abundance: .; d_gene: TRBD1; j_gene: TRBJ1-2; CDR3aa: CATSDLSGDDRDVGYTF; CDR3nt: TGTGCCACCAGTGATTTATCGGGGGACGACAGGGACGTCGGCTACACCTTC
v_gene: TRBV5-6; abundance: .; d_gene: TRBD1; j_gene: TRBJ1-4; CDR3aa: CASSVKDRQNEKLFF; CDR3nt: TGTGCCAGCAGCGTCAAGGACAGGCAGAATGAAAAACTGTTTTTT
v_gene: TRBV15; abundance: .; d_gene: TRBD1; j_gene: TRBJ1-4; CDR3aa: CATSRPTGAATNEKLFF; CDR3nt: TGTGCCACCAGCAGACCGACAGGGGCCGCAACTAATGAAAAACTGTTTTTT
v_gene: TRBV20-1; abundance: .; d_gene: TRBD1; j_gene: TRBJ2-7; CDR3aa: CSATQGVEQYF; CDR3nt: TGCAGTGCTACACAGGGGGTCGAGCAGTACTTC
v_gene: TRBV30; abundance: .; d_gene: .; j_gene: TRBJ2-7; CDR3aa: CAWSAQTYEQYF; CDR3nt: TGTGCCTGGAGTGCCCAGACCTACGAGCAGTACTTC
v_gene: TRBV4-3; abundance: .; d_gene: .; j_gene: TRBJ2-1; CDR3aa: CASSQHDRSSYNEQFF; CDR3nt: TGCGCCAGCAGCCAACACGACAGGAGCTCCTACAATGAGCAGTTCTTC
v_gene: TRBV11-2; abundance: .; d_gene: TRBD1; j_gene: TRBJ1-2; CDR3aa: CASSLDRGLNYGYTF; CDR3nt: TGTGCCAGCAGCCTCGACAGGGGTCTAAACTATGGCTACACCTTC
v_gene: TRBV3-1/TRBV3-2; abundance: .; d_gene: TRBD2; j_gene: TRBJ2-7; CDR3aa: CASSQAWTSGSYSYEQYF; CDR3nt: TGTGCCAGCAGCCAAGCTTGGACTAGCGGCTCTTACTCCTACGAGCAGTACTTC
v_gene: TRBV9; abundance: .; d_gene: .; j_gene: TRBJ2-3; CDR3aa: CASSVRTLETDTQYF; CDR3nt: TGTGCCAGCAGCGTGCGGACTCTAGAAACAGATACGCAGTATTTT
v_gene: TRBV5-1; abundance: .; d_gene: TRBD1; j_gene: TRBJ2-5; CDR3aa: CASSLYQGAEETQYF; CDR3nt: TGCGCCAGCAGCTTGTATCAGGGGGCCGAAGAGACCCAGTACTTC
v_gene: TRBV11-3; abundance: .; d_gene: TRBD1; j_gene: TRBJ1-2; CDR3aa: CASSLDPTGSNYGYTF; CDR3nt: TGTGCCAGCAGCTTAGACCCGACAGGGTCTAACTATGGCTACACCTTC
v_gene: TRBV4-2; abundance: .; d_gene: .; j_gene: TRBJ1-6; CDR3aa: CASSQAGEGKASPLHF; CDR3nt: TGTGCCAGCAGCCAAGCGGGGGAAGGGAAGGCTTCACCCCTCCACTTT
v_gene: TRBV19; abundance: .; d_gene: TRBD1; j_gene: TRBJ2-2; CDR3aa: CASRIRDRGAGELFF; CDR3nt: TGTGCCAGTAGGATCCGGGACAGGGGCGCCGGGGAGCTGTTTTTT
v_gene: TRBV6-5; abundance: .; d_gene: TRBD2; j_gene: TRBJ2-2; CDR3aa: CASSGTSGGPVELFF; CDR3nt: TGTGCCAGCAGCGGTACTAGCGGGGGACCCGTAGAGCTGTTTTTT
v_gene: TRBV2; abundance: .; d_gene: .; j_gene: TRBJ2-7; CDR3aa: CASKSGVAYEQYF; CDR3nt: TGTGCCAGCAAGTCGGGGGTGGCCTACGAGCAGTACTTC
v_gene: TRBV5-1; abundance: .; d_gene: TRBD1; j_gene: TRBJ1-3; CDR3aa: CASSRTGFGGNTIYF; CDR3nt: TGCGCCAGCAGCAGGACAGGGTTTGGAGGAAACACCATATATTTT
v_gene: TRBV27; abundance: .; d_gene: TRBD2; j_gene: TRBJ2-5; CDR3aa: CASRGSGLAGGQTQYF; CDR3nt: TGTGCCAGCAGGGGCTCAGGATTAGCGGGGGGACAGACCCAGTACTTC
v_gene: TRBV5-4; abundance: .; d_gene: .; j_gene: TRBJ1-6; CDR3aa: CASSPRGGDNSPLHF; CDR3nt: TGTGCCAGCAGCCCCCGAGGGGGGGATAATTCACCCCTCCACTTT
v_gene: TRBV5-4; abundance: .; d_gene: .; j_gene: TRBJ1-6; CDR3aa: CASSLYLDSQYNSPLHF; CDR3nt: TGTGCCAGCAGCTTATACCTCGACAGTCAGTATAATTCACCCCTCCACTTT
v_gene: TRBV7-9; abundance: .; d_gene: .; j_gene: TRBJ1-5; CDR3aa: CASSEGQGNQPQHF; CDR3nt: TGTGCCAGCAGCGAGGGACAAGGCAATCAGCCCCAGCATTTT
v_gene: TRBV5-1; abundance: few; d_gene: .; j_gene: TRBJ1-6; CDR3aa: CASSSDRVNSPLHF; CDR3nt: TGCGCCAGCAGCTCTGACAGAGTTAATTCACCCCTCCACTTT
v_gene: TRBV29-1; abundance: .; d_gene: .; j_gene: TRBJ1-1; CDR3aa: CSGTGHLNTEAFF; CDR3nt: TGCAGCGGGACGGGACATTTAAACACTGAAGCTTTCTTT
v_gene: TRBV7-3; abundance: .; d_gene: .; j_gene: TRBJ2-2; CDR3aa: CASSRTSTGELFF; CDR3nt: TGTGCCAGCAGCCGGACATCCACCGGGGAGCTGTTTTTT
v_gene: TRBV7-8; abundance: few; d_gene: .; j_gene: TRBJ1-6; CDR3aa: CASSPRADGRNSPLHF; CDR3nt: TGTGCCAGCAGCCCAAGGGCGGACGGGAGGAATTCACCCCTCCACTTT
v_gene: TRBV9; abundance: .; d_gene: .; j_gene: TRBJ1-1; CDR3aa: CASSVGGRWNTEAFF; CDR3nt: TGTGCCAGCAGCGTAGGCGGGCGGTGGAACACTGAAGCTTTCTTT
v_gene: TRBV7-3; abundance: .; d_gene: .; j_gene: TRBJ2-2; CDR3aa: CASSPMSSPGELFF; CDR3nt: TGTGCCAGCAGCCCTATGTCGAGCCCCGGGGAGCTGTTTTTT
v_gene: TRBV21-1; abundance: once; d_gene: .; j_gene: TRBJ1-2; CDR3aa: CASSKAMSPSYGYTF; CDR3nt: TGTGCCAGCAGCAAAGCTATGAGCCCGTCTTATGGCTACACCTTC